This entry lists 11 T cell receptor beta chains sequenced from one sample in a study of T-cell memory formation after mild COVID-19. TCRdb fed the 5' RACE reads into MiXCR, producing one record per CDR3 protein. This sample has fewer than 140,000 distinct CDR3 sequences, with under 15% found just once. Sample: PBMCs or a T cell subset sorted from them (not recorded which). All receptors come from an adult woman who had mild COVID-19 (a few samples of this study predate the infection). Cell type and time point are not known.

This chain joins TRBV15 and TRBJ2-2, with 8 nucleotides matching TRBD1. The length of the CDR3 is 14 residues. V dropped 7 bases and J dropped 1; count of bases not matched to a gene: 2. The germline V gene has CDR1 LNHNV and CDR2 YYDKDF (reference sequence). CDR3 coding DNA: TGTGCCACCAAGGACAGGGTGAACACCGGGGAGCTGTTTTTT. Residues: CATKDRVNTGELFF.

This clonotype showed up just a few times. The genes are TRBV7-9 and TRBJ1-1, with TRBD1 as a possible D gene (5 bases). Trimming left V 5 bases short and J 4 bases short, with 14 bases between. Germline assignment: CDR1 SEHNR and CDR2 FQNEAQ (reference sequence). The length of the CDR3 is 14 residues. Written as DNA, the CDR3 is TGTGCCAGCAGCCTCGGTGTGAGGGGCACTGAAGCTTTCTTT. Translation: CASSLGVRGTEAFF.

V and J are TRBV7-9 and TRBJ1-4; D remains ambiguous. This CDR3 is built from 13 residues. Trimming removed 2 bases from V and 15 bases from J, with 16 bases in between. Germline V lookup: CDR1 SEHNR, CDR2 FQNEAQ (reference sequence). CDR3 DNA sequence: TGTGCCAGCAGCTTATCCGGTGGAGGACTCTTGTTTTTT. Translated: CASSLSGGGLLFF.

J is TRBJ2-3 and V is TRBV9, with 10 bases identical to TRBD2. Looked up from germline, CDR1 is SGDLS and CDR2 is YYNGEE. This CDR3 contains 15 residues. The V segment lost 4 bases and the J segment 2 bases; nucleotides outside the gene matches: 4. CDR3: CASSTGLADTDTQYF. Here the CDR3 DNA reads TGTGCCAGCAGCACCGGACTAGCGGACACAGATACGCAGTATTTT. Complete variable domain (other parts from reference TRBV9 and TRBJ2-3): DSGVTQTPKHLITATGQRVTLRCSPRSGDLSVYWYQQSLDQGLQFLIQYYNGEERAKGNILERFSAQQFPDLHSELNLSSLELGDSALYFCASSTGLADTDTQYFGPGTRLTVL.

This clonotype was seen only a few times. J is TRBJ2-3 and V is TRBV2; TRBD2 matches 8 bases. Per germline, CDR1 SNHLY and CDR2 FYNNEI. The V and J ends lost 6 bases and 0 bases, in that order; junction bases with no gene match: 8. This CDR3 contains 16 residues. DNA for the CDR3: TGTGCCAGCAGACCAGCGGGGGTGCCTAGCACAGATACGCAGTATTTT. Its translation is CASRPAGVPSTDTQYF.

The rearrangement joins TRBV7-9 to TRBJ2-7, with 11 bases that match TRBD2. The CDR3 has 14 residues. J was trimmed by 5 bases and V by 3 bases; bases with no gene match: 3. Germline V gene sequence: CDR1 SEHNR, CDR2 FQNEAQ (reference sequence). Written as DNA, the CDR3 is TGTGCCAGCAGCTTCACTAGCGGGAGTCACGAGCAGTACTTC. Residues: CASSFTSGSHEQYF.

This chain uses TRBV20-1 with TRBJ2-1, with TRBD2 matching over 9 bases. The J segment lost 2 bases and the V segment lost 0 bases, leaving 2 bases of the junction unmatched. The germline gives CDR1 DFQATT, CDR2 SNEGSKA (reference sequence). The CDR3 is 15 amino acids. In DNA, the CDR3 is TGCAGTGCTAGAGATTTAGCGGGAGCCTACAATGAGCAGTTCTTC. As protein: CSARDLAGAYNEQFF.

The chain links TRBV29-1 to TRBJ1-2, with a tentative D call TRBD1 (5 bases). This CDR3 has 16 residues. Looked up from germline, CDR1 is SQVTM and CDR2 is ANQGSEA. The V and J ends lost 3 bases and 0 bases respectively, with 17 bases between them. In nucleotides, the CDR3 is TGCAGCGTTGACCGGGACGTCGATTTGACTAACTATGGCTACACCTTC. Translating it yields CSVDRDVDLTNYGYTF.

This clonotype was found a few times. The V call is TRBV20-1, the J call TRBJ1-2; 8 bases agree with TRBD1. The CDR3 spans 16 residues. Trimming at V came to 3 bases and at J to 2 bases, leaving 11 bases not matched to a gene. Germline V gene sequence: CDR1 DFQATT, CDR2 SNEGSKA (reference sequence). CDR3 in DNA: TGCAGTGCTAGGACGCTTTCCGGGACAGGAAACTATGGCTACACCTTC. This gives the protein CSARTLSGTGNYGYTF.

The CDR3 protein is CASSLTYRDSSSYEQYF. The CDR3 DNA sequence: TGTGCCAGCAGCTTAACCTACAGAGACAGTTCCTCCTACGAGCAGTACTTC. The chain joins TRBV7-8 to TRBJ2-7; possible D gene TRBD1, 5 bases. Germline values: CDR1 SGHVS, CDR2 FQNEAQ. The V gene lost 2 bases and the J gene lost 0 bases, with 17 bases spanning the gap. The CDR3 is made up of 17 amino acids. The full variable domain, its missing parts supplied by reference TRBV7-8 and TRBJ2-7, is GAGVSQSPRYKVAKRGQDVALRCDPISGHVSLFWYQQALGQGPEFLTYFQNEAQLDKSGLPSDRFFAERPEGSVSTLKIQRTQQEDSAVYLCASSLTYRDSSSYEQYFGPGTRLTVT.

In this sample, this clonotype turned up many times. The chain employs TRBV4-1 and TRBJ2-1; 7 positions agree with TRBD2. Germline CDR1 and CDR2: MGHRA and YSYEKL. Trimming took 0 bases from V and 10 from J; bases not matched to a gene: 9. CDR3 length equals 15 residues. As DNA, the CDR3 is TGCGCCAGCAGCCAAGAAACGGGGGGAATAAGGGAGCAGTTCTTC. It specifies CASSQETGGIREQFF.